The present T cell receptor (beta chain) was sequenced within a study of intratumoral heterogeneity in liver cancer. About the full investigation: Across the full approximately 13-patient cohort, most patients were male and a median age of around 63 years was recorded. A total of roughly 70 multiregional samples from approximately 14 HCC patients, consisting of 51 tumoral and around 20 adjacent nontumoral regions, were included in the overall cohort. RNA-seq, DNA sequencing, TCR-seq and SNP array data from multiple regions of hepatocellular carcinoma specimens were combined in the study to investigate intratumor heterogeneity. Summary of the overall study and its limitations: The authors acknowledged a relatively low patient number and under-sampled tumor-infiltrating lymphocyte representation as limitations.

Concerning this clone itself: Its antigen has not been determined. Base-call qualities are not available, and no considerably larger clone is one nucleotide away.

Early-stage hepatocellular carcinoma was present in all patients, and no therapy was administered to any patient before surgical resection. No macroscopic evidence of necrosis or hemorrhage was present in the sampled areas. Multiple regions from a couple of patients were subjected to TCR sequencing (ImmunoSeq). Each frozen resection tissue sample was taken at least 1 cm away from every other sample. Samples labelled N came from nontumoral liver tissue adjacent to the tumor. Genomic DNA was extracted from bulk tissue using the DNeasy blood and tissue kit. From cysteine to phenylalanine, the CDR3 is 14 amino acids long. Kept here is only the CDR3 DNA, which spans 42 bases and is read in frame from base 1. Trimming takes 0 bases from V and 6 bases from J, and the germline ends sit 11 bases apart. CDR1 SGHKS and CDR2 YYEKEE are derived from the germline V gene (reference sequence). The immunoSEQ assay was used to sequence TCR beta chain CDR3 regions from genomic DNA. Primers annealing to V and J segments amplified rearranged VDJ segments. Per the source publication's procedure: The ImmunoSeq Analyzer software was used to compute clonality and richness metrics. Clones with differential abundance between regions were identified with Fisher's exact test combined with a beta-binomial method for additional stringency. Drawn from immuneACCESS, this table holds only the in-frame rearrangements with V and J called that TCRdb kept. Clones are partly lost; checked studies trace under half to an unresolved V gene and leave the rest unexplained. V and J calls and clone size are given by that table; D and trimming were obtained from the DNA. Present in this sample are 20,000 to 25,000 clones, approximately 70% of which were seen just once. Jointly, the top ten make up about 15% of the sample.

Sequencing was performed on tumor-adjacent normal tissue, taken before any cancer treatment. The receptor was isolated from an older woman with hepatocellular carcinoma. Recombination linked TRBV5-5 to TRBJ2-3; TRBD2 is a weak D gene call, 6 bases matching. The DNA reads TGTGCCAGCAGCTTGGCAGCGGGCGGGGATACGCAGTATTTT. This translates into CASSLAAGGDTQYF.